This record concerns one TCR beta chain sequence. Researchers ran the PCR with 60 Vbeta and 13 Jbeta primers. Only in-frame clones appear in the TCRdb table, and some are missing; sequencing was by immunoSEQ multiplex PCR. The sample consists of over 150,000 clones, around 79% of them appearing once. The CDR3 is 13 residues long. Germline CDR1 reads SGHRS; CDR2 reads YFSETQ. Trimming left V 4 bases short and J 0 bases short, with 7 bases between. The data were obtained in a study of cytomegalovirus exposure and HLA in healthy donors. This receptor was identified in a man aged 30-40 years in good health and CMV-seropositive. This rearrangement joins TRBV5-1 to TRBJ1-1; D is uncertain. Sequencing input: PBMCs. The CDR3 spells CASSPEMNTEAFF. As DNA, the CDR3 is TGCGCCAGCAGCCCAGAAATGAACACTGAAGCTTTCTTT. Together with reference TRBV5-1 and TRBJ1-1, the CDR3 gives the full variable domain: KAGVTQTPRYLIKTRGQQVTLSCSPISGHRSVSWYQQTPGQGLQFLFEYFSETQRNKGNFPGRFSGRQFSNSRSEMNVSTLELGDSALYLCASSPEMNTEAFFGQGTRLTVV.